This entry lists 24 T cell receptor beta chains sequenced from one sample in a study of blood T cells in healthy people across ages. With a J-beta primer mix and a sample-barcoded 5' primer, a second PCR ran about 7 to 12 cycles. A single record per CDR3 protein comes from TCRdb applying MiXCR to the 5' RACE reads. The table lists 1.6 million or so distinct CDR3 sequences, about 31% of them singletons. Sequencing input: blood. The origin of the receptors is a woman in her twenties or thirties in good health.

The chain combines TRBV21-1 with TRBJ2-6; the table calls TRBD1, which could not be checked here. TRBV21-1 has pseudogene status. The CDR3 sequence is 13 residues long. The CDR3 DNA reads as TGTGCCAGCAGCTTCGGGATTCGGGACGTCCTGACTTTC. Protein sequence: CASSFGIRDVLTF.

The chain combines TRBV7-2 with TRBJ2-7; the D is unclear. The CDR3 is 12 residues long. Germline CDR1 reads SGHTA; CDR2 reads FQGNSA. The V end lost 5 bases, the J end lost 10 bases, and 15 bases lay between the germline ends. This CDR3 reads CASSPLVEAQYF. The CDR3 DNA is TGTGCCAGCAGCCCTCTTGTAGAGGCCCAGTACTTC.

The chain combines TRBV28 with TRBJ2-2; TRBD1 might be the D (5 bases). The CDR3 has 16 amino acids. The germline gives CDR1 MDHEN, CDR2 SYDVKM. The ends were cut back, 6 bases at V and 4 bases at J, with 18 bases in the middle. CDR3 amino acids: CASSPIGHGVTGELFF. CDR3 nucleotide sequence: TGTGCCAGCAGCCCTATCGGACATGGGGTCACCGGGGAGCTGTTTTTT.

This clonotype was found many times. The chain couples TRBV29-1 to TRBJ1-2; no clear D gene. This CDR3 region has 13 residues. Germline lookup yields CDR1 SQVTM and CDR2 ANQGSEA. Trimming pared 2 bases from V and 0 bases from J, leaving 7 bases between. Here the CDR3 reads CSVENRPNYGYTF. In nucleotides, the CDR3 is TGCAGCGTTGAAAACAGACCTAACTATGGCTACACCTTC.

This clonotype occurred a few times. This chain links TRBV6-1 with TRBJ2-6, with 7 positions matching TRBD1. Germline V gene data show CDR1 as MNHNS and CDR2 as SASEGT. Losses at the gene ends were 6 bases for V and 1 base for J; bases not matched to a gene: 3. This CDR3 has 15 amino acids. The CDR3 loop is CASRDRISGANVLTF. Here the CDR3 DNA reads TGTGCCAGCAGGGACAGGATTTCTGGGGCCAACGTCCTGACTTTC.

This clonotype was counted a few times. The V call is TRBV7-8, the J call TRBJ2-5; 12 bases map to TRBD2. J gave up 1 base and V 3 bases, and 9 bases lay outside the gene matches. The CDR3 is made up of 18 amino acids. Germline CDR1 SGHVS, CDR2 FQNEAQ. The CDR3 is CASSFFGLAGGPQETQYF. DNA of the CDR3: TGTGCCAGCAGCTTTTTTGGTCTAGCGGGAGGGCCCCAAGAGACCCAGTACTTC.

This clonotype was seen a handful of times. The chain couples TRBV27 to TRBJ2-3; D is perhaps TRBD1 (6 bases). The CDR3 length is 14 residues. V dropped 5 bases and J dropped 2 bases, with 11 bases sitting between them. Germline CDR1 MNHEY, CDR2 SMNVEV (reference sequence). CDR3 region: CASSPTGNTDTQYF. CDR3 coding DNA: TGTGCCAGCAGTCCTACAGGGAACACAGATACGCAGTATTTT.

The chain has TRBV20-1 and TRBJ2-5, with D possibly matching TRBD2 (5 bases). With the DNA end fitting TRBJ2-7 better, the J assignment may be wrong. This CDR3 region has 13 residues. Germline assignment: CDR1 DFQATT and CDR2 SNEGSKA (reference sequence). The CDR3 bases are TGCAGTGCTGAAAAGATGGACTTCCACGAGCAGTACTTC. Translated, it gives CSAEKMDFHEQYF.

The rearrangement joins TRBV28 to TRBJ2-5; D call uncertain. Trimming took 6 bases from V and 2 from J, leaving 22 bases between them. The CDR3 length is 17 residues. Germline assignment: CDR1 MDHEN and CDR2 SYDVKM. The CDR3 loop is CASSPVMWTAIQETQYF. The DNA of the CDR3 is TGTGCCAGCAGCCCGGTAATGTGGACGGCGATACAAGAGACCCAGTACTTC.

The J gene is TRBJ2-4, the V gene TRBV4-2; 10 bases map to TRBD1. Germline V lookup: CDR1 LGHNA, CDR2 YNFKEQ. V dropped 0 bases and J dropped 3; count of bases not matched to a gene: 11. The CDR3 covers 19 residues. CDR3 sequence reads: CASSQELGTGVVGKNIQYF. The CDR3 nucleotides read TGTGCCAGCAGCCAAGAGTTGGGGACAGGGGTTGTAGGCAAAAACATTCAGTACTTC.

This clonotype was seen repeatedly, ten times or more. The rearrangement joins TRBV6-1 to TRBJ2-7; 7 bases are shared with TRBD1. Germline lookup yields CDR1 MNHNS and CDR2 SASEGT. J lost 2 bases, V lost 5 bases, and 6 bases had no gene match. CDR3 length equals 14 residues. This CDR3 reads CASSLTGLTYEQYF. The CDR3 nucleotides read TGTGCCAGCAGTCTGACAGGGCTCACCTACGAGCAGTACTTC.

The V and J genes are TRBV6-1 and TRBJ2-7; D call uncertain. From germline, CDR1 is MNHNS and CDR2 SASEGT. The CDR3 sequence is 15 residues long. V lost 0 bases, J lost 2 bases, and 11 bases lay in between. The CDR3 bases are TGTGCCAGCAGTGAAGCTCCCCATGGGCCCTACGAGCAGTACTTC. This translates into CASSEAPHGPYEQYF.

This clonotype was seen a few times. This may come from a read error, since a much larger clone is one base off. CDR3 coding DNA: TGCAGCGTTGACGGTGAACTAGCGGACAGGCATGAGCAGTTCTTC. As protein: CSVDGELADRHEQFF. This rearrangement joins TRBV29-1 to TRBJ2-1; a possible D gene is TRBD2 (8 bases). The V gene lost 3 bases and the J gene lost 8 bases, with 20 bases spanning the gap. Germline CDR1 is SQVTM and CDR2 is ANQGSEA. This CDR3 contains 15 residues.

This clonotype was counted many times. V and J are TRBV3-1 and TRBJ2-5, with D unresolved. Trimming took off 0 bases at V and 1 base at J, with 9 bases between the two ends. The germline gives CDR1 LGHDT, CDR2 YNNKEL (reference sequence). This CDR3 is 15 amino acids long. CDR3 coding DNA: TGTGCCAGCAGCCAAGATCTTCTGGCCCAAGAGACCCAGTACTTC. As protein: CASSQDLLAQETQYF.

The CDR3 DNA is TGTGCCATCGAAGACAGGGCGAGCAATCAGCCCCAGCATTTT. Amino acid sequence: CAIEDRASNQPQHF. The rearrangement links TRBV2 to TRBJ1-5, with 7 bases fitting TRBD1. This CDR3 spans 14 amino acids. The J segment lost 1 base and the V segment lost 10 bases, leaving 7 bases of the junction unmatched. Germline V CDR1 and CDR2: SNHLY, FYNNEI.

This clonotype was seen more than once but under ten times. The V gene is TRBV4-1, the J gene TRBJ2-7; D gene unclear. The CDR3 loop spans 17 amino acids. The germline V gene has CDR1 MGHRA and CDR2 YSYEKL. The V end lost 0 bases, the J end lost 5 bases, and 20 bases lay between the germline ends. CDR3 bases: TGCGCCAGCAGCCAAGAAGAGGCTCATAGGGCACCCCACGAGCAGTACTTC. The encoded protein is CASSQEEAHRAPHEQYF.

The chain joins TRBV2 to TRBJ2-2, with D maybe TRBD2 (5 bases). This CDR3 is built from 17 residues. V was shortened by 4 bases and J by 1 base, with 16 bases between the two germline ends. Germline CDR1 is SNHLY and CDR2 is FYNNEI. In nucleotides, the CDR3 is TGTGCCAGCAGTGCTTCTCGTCGGGATGAGAACACCGGGGAGCTGTTTTTT. It is translated as CASSASRRDENTGELFF.

As for this clonotype: One end of the junction fails to match germline, which may point to a read error. J is TRBJ1-2 and V is TRBV28; possible D gene TRBD1, 5 bases. There are 14 residues in the CDR3. Germline-derived CDR1 and CDR2 are MDHEN and SYDVKM. The DNA of the CDR3 is TGTGCCTGCAGTAGCGGACCGGGGGAGGCCGGCTACACCTTC. Residues: CACSSGPGEAGYTF.

This clonotype was counted only a few times. The V call is TRBV6-5, the J call TRBJ2-3, with 10 bases identical to TRBD2. Germline V CDR1 and CDR2: MNHEY, SVGAGI. CDR3 length: 17 residues. Losses at the gene ends were 0 bases for V and 1 base for J; bases not matched to a gene: 4. The CDR3 here is CASSYSLAGAGTDTQYF. CDR3 DNA sequence: TGTGCCAGCAGTTACTCGCTAGCGGGGGCCGGCACAGATACGCAGTATTTT.

The chain couples TRBV3-1 to TRBJ2-2, with no clear D. V lost 1 base and J 1 base, leaving 7 bases between the germline ends. The CDR3 extends over 15 amino acids. Germline CDR1 and CDR2: LGHDT and YNNKEL (reference sequence). Here the CDR3 reads CASSQVGENTGELFF. CDR3 in DNA: TGTGCCAGCAGCCAAGTGGGTGAGAACACCGGGGAGCTGTTTTTT.

The V and J genes are TRBV12-3 or TRBV12-4 and TRBJ2-3; TRBD2 is a possible D gene (7 bases). The CDR3 contains 12 residues. The V gene lost 2 bases and the J gene lost 10 bases, with 10 bases spanning the gap. The CDR3 nucleotides are TGTGCCAGCAGTTTAAGGGGGGGACCGCAGTATTTT. Amino acid sequence: CASSLRGGPQYF.

The chain carries TRBV2 and TRBJ1-2, with a tentative D call TRBD1 (6 bases). CDR1 is SNHLY, CDR2 FYNNEI, per germline. V was shortened by 7 bases and J by 2 bases, with 11 bases between the two germline ends. The CDR3 has 13 amino acids. CDR3 coding DNA: TGTGCCAGCACCACGGACAGAAACTATGGCTACACCTTC. Its translation is CASTTDRNYGYTF. The whole variable domain, filled in from reference TRBV2 and TRBJ1-2, reads EPEVTQTPSHQVTQMGQEVILRCVPISNHLYFYWYRQILGQKVEFLVSFYNNEISEKSEIFDDQFSVERPDGSNFTLKIRSTKLEDSAMYFCASTTDRNYGYTFGSGTRLTVV.

This clonotype was found many times. The junction differs from germline at one of its ends, possibly a read error. The chain carries TRBV5-1 and TRBJ2-1; 8 nucleotides line up with TRBD2. This CDR3 is 15 amino acids long. Looked up from germline, CDR1 is SGHRS and CDR2 is YFSETQ. The CDR3 protein is CASSLGAGGYNEQFF. The CDR3 region has the DNA TGTGCCAGCAGCTTAGGGGCGGGAGGCTACAATGAGCAGTTCTTC.

This chain links TRBV28 with TRBJ2-1; 8 positions agree with TRBD2. This CDR3 spans 14 amino acids. Trimming took 10 bases from V and 7 from J; bases not matched to a gene: 12. Germline assignment: CDR1 MDHEN and CDR2 SYDVKM. CDR3 sequence reads: CATESAGEGNEQFF. As DNA, the CDR3 is TGTGCCACCGAGTCAGCGGGAGAGGGGAATGAGCAGTTCTTC.